This TCR beta chain derives from a study of T cells after yellow fever vaccination. Across the study: For low cell numbers, libraries were made with SMART-Seq v4 Ultra Low Input.

In this sample, this clonotype turned up many times. Its antigen is not identified. TCRdb fed the 5' RACE reads into MiXCR, producing one record per CDR3 protein. The sample lists 300,000 to 350,000 distinct CDR3 sequences; over 3.5% were seen once. Study outcomes and limitations: In FACS-sorted repertoires, abundant clonotypes from the bulk population could appear as contaminants.

Per germline, CDR1 SNHLY and CDR2 FYNNEI. V gave up 3 bases and J gave up 8 bases, with 20 bases separating them. This CDR3 contains 16 residues. This clonotype was obtained from a man aged 18 to 29 who received the YFV17D yellow fever vaccine. The chain links TRBV2 to TRBJ2-1; D possibly corresponds to TRBD2 (6 bases). The source was PBMCs, collected 15 days after the yellow fever booster vaccination. The CDR3 DNA reads TGTGCCAGCAGTGACCGGGACTCTGGAAACGGGGATGAGCAGTTCTTC. Protein product: CASSDRDSGNGDEQFF.